A single sample gave rise to the 27 T cell receptor beta chains below, sequenced in a study of T cells in localized non-small cell lung cancer. Assay used: immunoSEQ multiplex PCR; TCRdb lists only in-frame clones, some missing. Here the sample spans around 2,000 clones, roughly 21% being singletons. The sample was normal lung tissue next to the tumor, taken before any cancer treatment. All receptors derive from a man between 40 and 70 years old with stage II lung adenocarcinoma.

This sequence joins TRBV14 and TRBJ1-2; 7 positions agree with TRBD1. Germline CDR1 and CDR2: SGHDN and FVKESK. V shed 1 base and J 6 bases; nucleotides not matched to a gene: 11. This CDR3 comprises 16 residues. CDR3 coding DNA: TGTGCCAGCAGCCAAGCCCTTACGACAGGGATCGATGGCTACACCTTC. Translating gives CASSQALTTGIDGYTF.

There are a few counts of this clone. The chain joins TRBV11-3 to TRBJ2-5; 7 bases line up with TRBD1. The trim removed 5 bases at V and 4 bases at J, leaving 16 bases unmatched. Germline V lookup: CDR1 SGHNT, CDR2 YENEEA. The CDR3 length is 17 residues. This CDR3 reads CASSKRQGGSPAETQYF. The DNA for the CDR3 is TGTGCCAGCAGCAAACGACAGGGTGGGTCCCCGGCAGAGACCCAGTACTTC.

The rearrangement joins TRBV19 to TRBJ2-1; TRBD1 might be the D (5 bases). CDR3 length: 13 amino acids. Germline V gene lookup returns CDR1 LNHDA and CDR2 SQIVND (reference sequence). Trimming left V 3 bases short and J 5 bases short, with 8 bases between. In DNA, the CDR3 is TGTGCCAGTAGTATGGGGCCAAACAATGAGCAGTTCTTC. This encodes CASSMGPNNEQFF.

This clone was seen only a few times. This chain links TRBV15 with TRBJ2-2; TRBD2 aligns across 11 bases. Looked up from germline, CDR1 is LNHNV and CDR2 is YYDKDF (reference sequence). CDR3 length: 19 residues. V shed 0 bases and J 4 bases; nucleotides not matched to a gene: 10. CDR3 amino acids: CATSRDHTSGGFVTGELFF. CDR3 DNA: TGTGCCACCAGCAGAGATCACACTAGCGGGGGATTCGTCACCGGGGAGCTGTTTTTT.

In its sample, this clone was seen a few times. The chain uses TRBV11-3 and TRBJ1-2; the D gene is possibly TRBD1 (6 bases). Germline lookup yields CDR1 SGHNT and CDR2 YENEEA. There are 15 residues in the CDR3. Trimming stripped 5 bases from V and 7 bases from J, with 20 bases between. The CDR3 bases are TGTGCCAGCAGCCACCCTCTCGGGACAAATTTTGGCTACACCTTC. Translated, it gives CASSHPLGTNFGYTF.

This clone has only a few counts. V usage is TRBV11-3 and J usage is TRBJ1-2; D is undetermined. CDR1 and CDR2 (germline): SGHNT, YENEEA. This CDR3 spans 14 amino acids. The V gene lost 6 bases and the J gene lost 2 bases, with 13 bases spanning the gap. The DNA of the CDR3 is TGTGCCAGCAGTTTCGGGATAGGGAACTATGGCTACACCTTC. It codes for CASSFGIGNYGYTF.

This clone was seen more than once but under ten times. The rearrangement joins TRBV11-3 to TRBJ1-1; D may be TRBD1 (5 bases). The V end lost 6 bases, the J end lost 3 bases, and 20 bases lay between the germline ends. The CDR3 has 16 amino acids. Per germline, CDR1 SGHNT and CDR2 YENEEA. The CDR3 bases are TGTGCCAGCAGTGGGGCCAACCAGAGAGGTTACACTGAAGCTTTCTTT. Its protein product is CASSGANQRGYTEAFF.

There are a few counts of this clone. This sequence joins TRBV6-8 and TRBJ1-4; 9 positions agree with TRBD1. Looked up from germline, CDR1 is MNHGY and CDR2 is SAAAGT. CDR3 length: 15 amino acids. The J segment lost 8 bases and the V segment lost 4 bases, leaving 8 bases of the junction unmatched. CDR3 sequence reads: CASSLGQGFREKLFF. CDR3 nucleotides: TGTGCCAGCAGTTTAGGACAGGGGTTTCGGGAAAAACTGTTTTTT.

J is TRBJ2-3 and V is TRBV11-3, with TRBD2 matching over 7 bases. In germline, CDR1 is SGHNT, CDR2 YENEEA. The CDR3 loop spans 16 amino acids. J was trimmed by 3 bases and V by 4 bases; bases with no gene match: 10. The CDR3 here is CASSYGLGWATDTQYF. CDR3 sequence (DNA): TGTGCCAGCAGCTATGGACTAGGATGGGCGACAGATACGCAGTATTTT. Variable domain in full (rest from reference TRBV11-3 and TRBJ2-3): EAGVVQSPRYKIIEKKQPVAFWCNPISGHNTLYWYLQNLGQGPELLIRYENEEAVDDSQLPKDRFSAERLKGVDSTLKIQPAELGDSAVYLCASSYGLGWATDTQYFGPGTRLTVL.

This clone was found a few times. This chain joins TRBV2 and TRBJ2-1; 7 bases are a match to TRBD1. Unmatched junction bases numbered 8, after V lost 4 bases and J lost 2 bases. The CDR3 spans 16 residues. Germline V gene sequence: CDR1 SNHLY, CDR2 FYNNEI. CDR3 protein: CASSVTGAGTYNEQFF. CDR3 in DNA: TGTGCCAGCAGTGTTACAGGGGCTGGGACCTACAATGAGCAGTTCTTC.

Turning to this clone: A read error may produce the germline difference seen at one junction end. V and J are TRBV6-8 and TRBJ1-6; 7 nucleotides align to TRBD1. Germline V CDR1 and CDR2: MNHGY, SAAAGT. CDR3 size: 13 residues. The CDR3 sequence: CAISGQDNSPLHF. CDR3 nucleotides: TGTGCCATCAGTGGACAGGATAATTCACCCCTCCACTTT.

This clone was detected a few times. The chain uses TRBV9 and TRBJ1-6; 8 positions agree with TRBD1. Germline trimming cut 5 bases from V and 9 bases from J; bases unmatched to any gene: 7. The CDR3 is 14 residues long. The germline CDR1 and CDR2 sequences are SGDLS and YYNGEE. DNA of the CDR3: TGTGCCAGCAGGAAGACAGGGGAAAGTTCACCCCTCCACTTT. Translation gives CASRKTGESSPLHF. Full variable domain (remainder filled in from reference TRBV9 and TRBJ1-6): DSGVTQTPKHLITATGQRVTLRCSPRSGDLSVYWYQQSLDQGLQFLIQYYNGEERAKGNILERFSAQQFPDLHSELNLSSLELGDSALYFCASRKTGESSPLHFGNGTRLTVT.

The V call is TRBV6-8, the J call TRBJ1-1; TRBD1 matches at 8 bases. The germline V gene has CDR1 MNHGY and CDR2 SAAAGT. This CDR3 region has 14 residues. Trimming took 10 bases from V and 0 from J; bases not matched to a gene: 7. CDR3 in amino acids: CAISRDRMNTEAFF. For the CDR3, the DNA is TGTGCCATCAGCCGGGACAGGATGAACACTGAAGCTTTCTTT.

This clone is deemed large. The chain couples TRBV11-3 to TRBJ2-3; 10 bases align to TRBD2. V was pared by 5 bases and J by 1 base, with 12 bases of the junction left unmatched. Germline lookup yields CDR1 SGHNT and CDR2 YENEEA. CDR3 size: 18 residues. CDR3 sequence reads: CASSQRSGGAVRTDTQYF. In DNA, the CDR3 is TGTGCCAGCAGCCAACGAAGCGGGGGGGCGGTTCGCACAGATACGCAGTATTTT.

The chain employs TRBV5-1 and TRBJ2-1, with no clear D. The CDR3 runs 14 residues. CDR1 SGHRS and CDR2 YFSETQ come from the germline V gene. V shed 0 bases and J shed 4 bases, with 8 bases lying between them. The CDR3 DNA is TGCGCCAGCAGCTTGGATGGCCGTTACAATGAGCAGTTCTTC. Residues: CASSLDGRYNEQFF. The full variable domain, completed using reference TRBV5-1 and TRBJ2-1, is KAGVTQTPRYLIKTRGQQVTLSCSPISGHRSVSWYQQTPGQGLQFLFEYFSETQRNKGNFPGRFSGRQFSNSRSEMNVSTLELGDSALYLCASSLDGRYNEQFFGPGTRLTVL.

By share of the sample, this clone is large. This chain links TRBV14 with TRBJ1-1, with a weak D call TRBD1 (6 bases). Germline-derived CDR1 and CDR2 are SGHDN and FVKESK. There are 15 residues in the CDR3. The V end was cut by 1 base, the J end by 1 base, with 10 bases between. The DNA of the CDR3 is TGTGCCAGCAGCCAAGGGGCAGGGGCGAACACTGAAGCTTTCTTT. Amino acid sequence: CASSQGAGANTEAFF.

The sample holds a few counts of this clone. The chain has TRBV23-1 and TRBJ2-7, with 10 bases fitting TRBD2. TRBV23-1 is assigned to the ORF class and has an uncertain function. The CDR3 runs to 13 residues. Trimming at V came to 7 bases and at J to 4 bases, leaving 4 bases not matched to a gene. CDR3 protein: CASTTTSGYEQYF. CDR3 sequence (DNA): TGCGCCAGCACTACGACTAGCGGGTACGAGCAGTACTTC.

V and J are TRBV6-8 and TRBJ1-1; D may be TRBD1 (6 bases). CDR1 is MNHGY, CDR2 SAAAGT, per germline. This CDR3 region has 19 residues. V shed 5 bases and J shed 1 base, with 26 bases lying between them. The CDR3 region is CASSANPRGAMLGNTEAFF. For the CDR3, the DNA is TGTGCCAGCAGTGCGAACCCCAGGGGAGCCATGTTAGGGAACACTGAAGCTTTCTTT.

The chain has TRBV18 and TRBJ2-2; D assignment may be TRBD1 or TRBD2 (5 bases each). Germline-derived CDR1 and CDR2 are KGHSH and LQKENI. Trimming stripped 5 bases from V and 2 bases from J, with 12 bases between. CDR3 size: 15 residues. The CDR3 here is CASSNSGLNTGELFF. The DNA of the CDR3 is TGTGCCAGCTCAAATTCGGGGCTAAACACCGGGGAGCTGTTTTTT.

The rearrangement joins TRBV6-8 to TRBJ2-5, with TRBD2 as a possible D gene (7 bases). The CDR3 is made up of 14 amino acids. The V gene's germline CDR1 is MNHGY and CDR2 SAAAGT. V lost 6 bases, J lost 5 bases, and 16 bases lay in between. CDR3 bases: TGTGCCAGCAGAGGTGGGGGGGCAATGGAGACCCAGTACTTC. Translating gives CASRGGGAMETQYF.

The V and J genes are TRBV14 and TRBJ1-1; 7 bases are shared with TRBD1. The CDR3 consists of 17 residues. Germline trimming cut 0 bases from V and 4 bases from J; bases unmatched to any gene: 11. CDR1 SGHDN and CDR2 FVKESK come from the germline V gene. The CDR3 DNA sequence: TGTGCCAGCAGCCAAGATCCTCGGGAGCAGGGGGTCACTGAAGCTTTCTTT. Amino acid sequence: CASSQDPREQGVTEAFF.

This clone was detected only a few times. The rearrangement joins TRBV11-3 to TRBJ1-4; 7 positions match TRBD1. Trimming removed 3 bases from V and 4 bases from J; junction bases left unmatched: 14. Germline CDR1 and CDR2: SGHNT and YENEEA. This CDR3 is 18 amino acids long. The CDR3 is CASSFRAEGTAFNEKLFF. CDR3 in DNA: TGTGCCAGCAGCTTTAGAGCGGAAGGGACAGCGTTTAATGAAAAACTGTTTTTT.

This clone was seen only a few times. The J gene is TRBJ2-3, the V gene TRBV7-4, with D hard to call. Germline V CDR1 and CDR2: SGHVT, SQSDAQ. V was pared by 7 bases and J by 3 bases, with 11 bases between. CDR3 size: 13 residues. CDR3 in DNA: TGTGCCAGCACCTTTTGGGGTACAGATACGCAGTATTTT. Its protein product is CASTFWGTDTQYF.

This clone occurred a few times. V usage is TRBV4-1 and J usage is TRBJ2-5; D is ambiguous. The CDR3 has 16 residues. Germline V gene data show CDR1 as MGHRA and CDR2 as YSYEKL. The V and J ends lost 0 bases and 1 base respectively, with 12 bases between them. This chain's CDR3 is CASSQESWVFQETQYF. CDR3 nucleotide sequence: TGCGCCAGCAGCCAAGAGTCTTGGGTGTTCCAAGAGACCCAGTACTTC.

The J gene is TRBJ1-5, the V gene TRBV19, with 9 bases lining up with TRBD1. This CDR3 is built from 14 residues. From germline, CDR1 is LNHDA and CDR2 SQIVND (reference sequence). Trimming took 1 base from V and 8 from J; bases not matched to a gene: 3. The CDR3 spells CASSIATGGEPQHF. In DNA, the CDR3 is TGTGCCAGTAGTATAGCGACAGGGGGGGAGCCCCAGCATTTT.

This clone was detected only a few times. The V call is TRBV19, the J call TRBJ1-1; D possibly corresponds to TRBD1 (6 bases). There are 18 residues in the CDR3. The V gene's germline CDR1 is LNHDA and CDR2 SQIVND (reference sequence). Trimming stripped 7 bases from V and 3 bases from J, with 27 bases between. The CDR3 DNA reads as TGTGCCAGTACTTTACGGTCCACAGGGTTTTTTTCGCACACTGAAGCTTTCTTT. This translates into CASTLRSTGFFSHTEAFF.

By its share, this clone is medium-sized. For the CDR3, the DNA is TGTGCCAGCAGCTGTGCCGGGGAAGGGGGAAACTATGGCTACACCTTC. Protein product: CASSCAGEGGNYGYTF. This chain connects TRBV11-3 to TRBJ1-2; tentative D call: TRBD1 (6 bases). This CDR3 comprises 16 residues. Trimming removed 4 bases from V and 2 bases from J, with 17 bases in between. Per germline, CDR1 SGHNT and CDR2 YENEEA.